The clone carrying this T cell receptor beta chain was seen ten or more times. The data belong to a study of blood T cells in healthy people across ages. Using a J-beta primer mix together with a sample-barcoded 5' primer, a second PCR was run for about 7 to 12 cycles. TCRdb passed the 5' RACE reads through MiXCR, listing each CDR3 protein once. The repertoire consists of hundreds of thousands of distinct CDR3 sequences, with 35% to 40% occurring once and the leading ten covering approximately 13%. This CDR3 contains 13 residues. V was clipped by 1 base and J by 2 bases, with 8 bases between them. Germline values: CDR1 DFQATT, CDR2 SNEGSKA (reference sequence).

This chain links TRBV20-1 with TRBJ1-2, with D unclear. The sequenced sample was blood. The source is a man between 18 and 35 years old in good health. As DNA, the CDR3 is TGCAGTGCTAGAGTTCTCGGAAACTATGGCTACACCTTC. Translation gives CSARVLGNYGYTF.